Shown below are 28 T cell receptor beta chains from a single sample sequenced in a study of cytomegalovirus exposure and HLA in healthy donors. The PCR had 60 Vbeta and 13 Jbeta primers. Libraries were prepared by immunoSEQ multiplex PCR; TCRdb keeps only in-frame clonotypes and omits some of them. Of about 240,000 clones listed, around 80% are singletons. What was sequenced was PBMCs. These receptors all come from a boy between 10 and 17 years old in good health and CMV-seronegative.

This sequence joins TRBV5-4 and TRBJ2-7; 7 bases are a match to TRBD1. CDR1 SGHNT and CDR2 YYREEE come from the germline V gene (reference sequence). V shed 2 bases, J shed 4 bases, and the junction held 6 bases outside the gene matches. The CDR3 extends over 14 amino acids. In nucleotides, the CDR3 is TGTGCCAGCAGCTTCATGGGACAGCCATACGAGCAGTACTTC. Residues: CASSFMGQPYEQYF. Looking up the rest from reference TRBV5-4 and TRBJ2-7 gives the full variable domain: ETGVTQSPTHLIKTRGQQVTLRCSSQSGHNTVSWYQQALGQGPQFIFQYYREEENGRGNFPPRFSGLQFPNYSSELNVNALELDDSALYLCASSFMGQPYEQYFGPGTRLTVT.

V gene TRBV27 combines with J gene TRBJ2-7; 12 bases map to TRBD2. The V segment lost 5 bases and the J segment 7 bases; nucleotides outside the gene matches: 9. Germline CDR1 and CDR2: MNHEY and SMNVEV (reference sequence). The CDR3 runs to 15 residues. CDR3 loop: CASSDLAGGPEEQYF. The CDR3 DNA follows: TGTGCCAGCAGTGACCTAGCGGGGGGGCCGGAAGAGCAGTACTTC.

The genes are TRBV6-1 and TRBJ2-1; TRBD2 matches at 7 bases. V was pared by 10 bases and J by 6 bases, with 15 bases of the junction left unmatched. Germline V CDR1 and CDR2: MNHNS, SASEGT. The CDR3 extends over 15 amino acids. The chain's CDR3 is CATTYWRELSNEQFF. Written as DNA, the CDR3 is TGTGCCACCACGTACTGGCGGGAGTTGAGCAATGAGCAGTTCTTC.

This chain connects TRBV30 to TRBJ2-1, with TRBD2 as a possible D gene (5 bases). This CDR3 region has 16 residues. V was trimmed by 0 bases and J by 2 bases, leaving 14 bases between them. Germline CDR1 GTSNPN, CDR2 SVGIG (reference sequence). CDR3 DNA: TGTGCCTGGAGTGTCCGCCTAGCAGTCGCCTACAATGAGCAGTTCTTC. Its translation is CAWSVRLAVAYNEQFF.

This clone was seen a single time. The V call is TRBV9, the J call TRBJ2-5; possible D gene TRBD1, 8 bases. Germline CDR1 reads SGDLS; CDR2 reads YYNGEE. V was shortened by 4 bases and J by 4 bases, with 23 bases between the two germline ends. The CDR3 covers 17 residues. The CDR3, as DNA: TGTGCCAGCAGCCCTACAGGGGGGGGGCGGCCACCAGAGACCCAGTACTTC. Protein product: CASSPTGGGRPPETQYF. The whole variable domain, filled in from reference TRBV9 and TRBJ2-5, reads DSGVTQTPKHLITATGQRVTLRCSPRSGDLSVYWYQQSLDQGLQFLIQYYNGEERAKGNILERFSAQQFPDLHSELNLSSLELGDSALYFCASSPTGGGRPPETQYFGPGTRLLVL.

The chain is built from TRBV6-5 and TRBJ2-7; TRBD1 agrees at 7 bases. The CDR3 loop spans 16 amino acids. V shed 2 bases and J 2 bases; nucleotides not matched to a gene: 9. In germline, CDR1 is MNHEY, CDR2 SVGAGI. The CDR3 sequence is CASSYIVGTAPYEQYF. CDR3 DNA: TGTGCCAGCAGTTACATTGTTGGGACAGCCCCCTACGAGCAGTACTTC.

The chain is built from TRBV7-9 and TRBJ1-1, with D perhaps matching TRBD1 (6 bases). The V gene's germline CDR1 is SEHNR and CDR2 FQNEAQ (reference sequence). CDR3 length: 12 amino acids. The germline V and J ends were trimmed by 4 bases and 6 bases, with 9 bases remaining between them. The chain's CDR3 is CASSYGTSEAFF. The CDR3 DNA reads as TGTGCCAGCAGCTATGGGACATCTGAAGCTTTCTTT.

This rearrangement joins TRBV5-1 to TRBJ2-7; tentative D call: TRBD1 (6 bases). The germline CDR1 and CDR2 sequences are SGHRS and YFSETQ. Trimming cost V 0 bases and J 0 bases, with 13 bases left between them. This CDR3 spans 16 amino acids. CDR3 region: CASSLADSPSSYEQYF. DNA for the CDR3: TGCGCCAGCAGCTTGGCGGACAGCCCGAGCTCCTACGAGCAGTACTTC.

The V gene is TRBV30, the J gene TRBJ2-1; D is perhaps TRBD2 (6 bases). CDR1 and CDR2 (germline): GTSNPN, SVGIG (reference sequence). The CDR3 consists of 14 residues. Trimming took off 4 bases at V and 4 bases at J, with 14 bases between the two ends. CDR3 nucleotides: TGTGCCTGGACTGCGGGACGGAGTTACAATGAGCAGTTCTTC. Translation gives CAWTAGRSYNEQFF.

This clone was detected a few times. The V gene is TRBV7-2, the J gene TRBJ2-7, with 8 nucleotides matching TRBD2. The CDR3 consists of 14 residues. The V and J ends lost 4 bases and 4 bases, in that order; junction bases with no gene match: 6. Per germline, CDR1 SGHTA and CDR2 FQGNSA. Here the CDR3 reads CASSSLPGGYEQYF. The CDR3 bases are TGTGCCAGCAGCTCCCTTCCGGGAGGGTACGAGCAGTACTTC. The full variable domain, completed using reference TRBV7-2 and TRBJ2-7, is GAGVSQSPSNKVTEKGKDVELRCDPISGHTALYWYRQSLGQGLEFLIYFQGNSAPDKSGLPSDRFSAERTGGSVSTLTIQRTQQEDSAVYLCASSSLPGGYEQYFGPGTRLTVT.

This clone appeared once. J is TRBJ1-5 and V is TRBV30; 9 bases align to TRBD1. The junction had 5 bases not matched to a gene; V was cut back by 3 bases and J by 5 bases. The germline V gene encodes CDR1 GTSNPN and CDR2 SVGIG (reference sequence). The CDR3 consists of 14 residues. The CDR3 DNA reads TGTGCCTGGAGACCATGGGACAGGGATCAGCCCCAGCATTTT. Translated, it gives CAWRPWDRDQPQHF.

The chain links TRBV27 to TRBJ2-1, with D possibly matching TRBD1 (6 bases). The V end lost 4 bases, the J end lost 4 bases, and 14 bases lay between the germline ends. CDR1 is MNHEY, CDR2 SMNVEV, per germline (reference sequence). There are 15 residues in the CDR3. In DNA, the CDR3 is TGTGCCAGCAGTTCAGCTCCCGGGACATACAATGAGCAGTTCTTC. This codes for CASSSAPGTYNEQFF.

The J gene is TRBJ1-3, the V gene TRBV5-4; D unclear. Trimming removed 0 bases from V and 5 bases from J, with 6 bases in between. Germline V gene data show CDR1 as SGHNT and CDR2 as YYREEE (reference sequence). This CDR3 comprises 13 residues. CDR3 loop: CASSLGQRNTIYF. The CDR3, as DNA: TGTGCCAGCAGCTTGGGCCAGAGAAACACCATATATTTT.

CDR3 in DNA: TGTGCCAGCAGTTCCCGGACAGGGAGAGGCTACACCTTC. Translated: CASSSRTGRGYTF. The J gene is TRBJ1-2, the V gene TRBV27, with TRBD1 matching 8 bases. CDR3 length: 13 residues. Trimming took 4 bases from V and 8 from J; bases not matched to a gene: 6. The germline gives CDR1 MNHEY, CDR2 SMNVEV (reference sequence).

This chain links TRBV5-5 with TRBJ1-6; tentative D call: TRBD1 (5 bases). This CDR3 contains 14 residues. The V end lost 3 bases, the J end lost 4 bases, and 8 bases lay between the germline ends. Germline V CDR1 and CDR2: SGHKS, YYEKEE (reference sequence). The CDR3, as DNA: TGTGCCAGCAGCTCACAGGTTTATAATTCACCCCTCCACTTT. Translating gives CASSSQVYNSPLHF.

This chain uses TRBV7-8 with TRBJ2-7; D unresolved. Germline V CDR1 and CDR2: SGHVS, FQNEAQ. The length of the CDR3 is 12 residues. V gave up 5 bases and J gave up 5 bases, with 10 bases separating them. The CDR3 DNA sequence: TGTGCCAGCAGCCCCCGGTTCCACGAGCAGTACTTC. Translated, it gives CASSPRFHEQYF.

This chain connects TRBV15 to TRBJ1-5; D is possibly TRBD1 (6 bases). Trimming took off 5 bases at V and 2 bases at J, with 22 bases between the two ends. Germline CDR1 and CDR2: LNHNV and YYDKDF (reference sequence). The CDR3 length is 18 residues. The CDR3 DNA follows: TGTGCCACCAGCGGAACCGACAGGTACTTTTTTGGCAATCAGCCCCAGCATTTT. It encodes CATSGTDRYFFGNQPQHF.

The chain uses TRBV4-2 and TRBJ2-2; the match to TRBD1 covers 8 bases. The CDR3 is 17 residues long. From germline, CDR1 is LGHNA and CDR2 YNFKEQ. V was clipped by 3 bases and J by 3 bases; unmatched bases: 9. The CDR3 nucleotides read TGTGCCAGCAGCCAGGCAAGGGACAGGACATACACCGGGGAGCTGTTTTTT. Residues: CASSQARDRTYTGELFF.

This clone has only one observation. The rearrangement uses TRBV11-3 and TRBJ2-3; maybe TRBD2 (6 bases). From germline, CDR1 is SGHNT and CDR2 YENEEA. Deletions cut 0 bases from V and 6 bases from J, with 13 bases between. CDR3 length: 15 amino acids. CDR3 in amino acids: CASSLDASGDDTQYF. The CDR3 DNA follows: TGTGCCAGCAGCTTAGACGCGTCGGGGGACGATACGCAGTATTTT.

The CDR3 bases are TGTGCCAGCAGCGATACTCCGAACACTGAAGCTTTCTTT. This translates into CASSDTPNTEAFF. The chain carries TRBV9 and TRBJ1-1; D is unclear. V shed 3 bases and J shed 1 base, with 7 bases lying between them. The CDR3 contains 13 residues. Looked up from germline, CDR1 is SGDLS and CDR2 is YYNGEE.

The gene calls are TRBV7-2 and TRBJ2-7; TRBD1 aligns across 8 bases. The CDR3 is made up of 16 amino acids. Germline V CDR1 and CDR2: SGHTA, FQGNSA. V lost 0 bases, J lost 3 bases, and 7 bases stayed unmatched. The CDR3 region is CASSLAGDRGFYEQYF. In DNA, the CDR3 is TGTGCCAGCAGCTTAGCGGGAGACAGGGGATTCTACGAGCAGTACTTC.

The genes are TRBV29-1 and TRBJ1-1; D gene uncertain. V was pared by 4 bases and J by 1 base, with 4 bases between. The germline V gene has CDR1 SQVTM and CDR2 ANQGSEA. This CDR3 spans 11 amino acids. Here the CDR3 DNA reads TGCAGCGTTGTCGGGAACACTGAAGCTTTCTTT. Its protein is CSVVGNTEAFF.

This chain links TRBV11-3 with TRBJ2-1; the D gene is possibly TRBD1 (5 bases). Germline CDR1 is SGHNT and CDR2 is YENEEA. Trimming shortened V by 5 bases and J by 6 bases, and 17 bases separated the two germline ends. There are 15 residues in the CDR3. The DNA for the CDR3 is TGTGCCAGCAGCCCCAGGGCTCCCCCGGCCAATGAGCAGTTCTTC. Encoded protein: CASSPRAPPANEQFF. The full variable domain, with the rest looked up from reference TRBV11-3 and TRBJ2-1, is EAGVVQSPRYKIIEKKQPVAFWCNPISGHNTLYWYLQNLGQGPELLIRYENEEAVDDSQLPKDRFSAERLKGVDSTLKIQPAELGDSAVYLCASSPRAPPANEQFFGPGTRLTVL.

The chain carries TRBV27 and TRBJ1-4, with D unclear. Germline V CDR1 and CDR2: MNHEY, SMNVEV (reference sequence). This CDR3 comprises 12 residues. Trimming stripped 8 bases from V and 8 bases from J, with 12 bases between. For the CDR3, the DNA is TGTGCCAGCGGTGGGTTGGGCGAAAAACTGTTTTTT. Protein product: CASGGLGEKLFF.

V gene TRBV6-5 combines with J gene TRBJ1-5; no clear D. CDR1 and CDR2 (germline): MNHEY, SVGAGI. V lost 4 bases and J lost 0, with 7 bases in between. CDR3 length equals 14 residues. The CDR3 is CASSSLYSNQPQHF. In DNA, the CDR3 is TGTGCCAGCAGTTCCTTATATAGCAATCAGCCCCAGCATTTT.

This clone was counted a few times. The chain combines TRBV5-4 with TRBJ1-1; the D is unclear. There are 15 residues in the CDR3. The germline CDR1 and CDR2 sequences are SGHNT and YYREEE (reference sequence). Trimming removed 0 bases at V and 1 base at J, with 10 bases between. DNA for the CDR3: TGTGCCAGCAGCTTGGATCCTGGGAGGAACACTGAAGCTTTCTTT. Its protein is CASSLDPGRNTEAFF.

In its sample, this clone was seen a few times. CDR3 sequence reads: CSASLNYEQYF. The CDR3 nucleotides read TGCAGTGCTAGCCTAAACTACGAGCAGTACTTC. The chain carries TRBV20-1 and TRBJ2-7, with D hard to call. CDR3 length: 11 residues. Germline V CDR1 and CDR2: DFQATT, SNEGSKA (reference sequence). The V end was cut by 3 bases, the J end by 3 bases, with 6 bases between.

This chain joins TRBV5-1 and TRBJ2-3, with 8 bases aligning to TRBD1. Germline loops: CDR1 SGHRS, CDR2 YFSETQ. This CDR3 is built from 14 residues. J was trimmed by 3 bases and V by 2 bases; bases with no gene match: 2. The DNA for the CDR3 is TGCGCCAGCAGCTTAGGGACAGGAACAGATACGCAGTATTTT. It is translated as CASSLGTGTDTQYF. The whole variable domain, filled in from reference TRBV5-1 and TRBJ2-3, reads KAGVTQTPRYLIKTRGQQVTLSCSPISGHRSVSWYQQTPGQGLQFLFEYFSETQRNKGNFPGRFSGRQFSNSRSEMNVSTLELGDSALYLCASSLGTGTDTQYFGPGTRLTVL.